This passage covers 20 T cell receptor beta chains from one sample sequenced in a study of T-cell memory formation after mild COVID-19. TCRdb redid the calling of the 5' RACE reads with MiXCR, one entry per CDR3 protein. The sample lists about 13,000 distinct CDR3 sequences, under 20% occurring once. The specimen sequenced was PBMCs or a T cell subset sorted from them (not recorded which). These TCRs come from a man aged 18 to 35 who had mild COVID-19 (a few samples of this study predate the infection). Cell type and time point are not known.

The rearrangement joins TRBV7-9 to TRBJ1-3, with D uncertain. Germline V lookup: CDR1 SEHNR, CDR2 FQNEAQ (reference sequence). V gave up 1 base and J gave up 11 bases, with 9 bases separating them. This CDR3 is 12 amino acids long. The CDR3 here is CASSLGPVAIYF. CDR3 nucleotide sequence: TGTGCCAGCAGCTTAGGCCCAGTCGCCATATATTTT.

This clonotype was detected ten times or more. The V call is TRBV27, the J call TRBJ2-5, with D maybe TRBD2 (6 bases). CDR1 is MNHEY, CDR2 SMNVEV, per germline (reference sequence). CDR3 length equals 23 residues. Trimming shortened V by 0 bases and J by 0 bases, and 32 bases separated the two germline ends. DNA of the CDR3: TGTGCCAGCAGTTTATCGGCCCCCGGCAGGGCCTACAGCGGGTTTATGTACCAAGAGACCCAGTACTTC. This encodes CASSLSAPGRAYSGFMYQETQYF.

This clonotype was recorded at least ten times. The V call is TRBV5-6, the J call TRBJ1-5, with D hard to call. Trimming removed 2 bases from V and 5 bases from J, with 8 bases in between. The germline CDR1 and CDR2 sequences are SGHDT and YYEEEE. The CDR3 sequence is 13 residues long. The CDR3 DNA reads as TGTGCCAGCAGCTTCGGAAGCCATCAGCCCCAGCATTTT. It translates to CASSFGSHQPQHF.

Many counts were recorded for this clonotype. The DNA for the CDR3 is TGTGCCAGCAGTTCCGCCGGACAGTACAATGAGCAGTTCTTC. Encoded protein: CASSSAGQYNEQFF. The chain combines TRBV28 with TRBJ2-1, with a weak D call TRBD1 (6 bases). V lost 4 bases and J lost 4, with 11 bases in between. Germline V gene lookup returns CDR1 MDHEN and CDR2 SYDVKM. CDR3 length: 14 residues.

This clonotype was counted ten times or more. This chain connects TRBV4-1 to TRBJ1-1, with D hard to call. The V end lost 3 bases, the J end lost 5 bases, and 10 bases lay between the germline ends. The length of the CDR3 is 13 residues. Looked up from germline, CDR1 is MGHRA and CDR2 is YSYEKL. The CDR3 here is CASSQRQGTEAFF. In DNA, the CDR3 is TGCGCCAGCAGCCAGAGACAAGGAACTGAAGCTTTCTTT.

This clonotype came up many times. The CDR3 bases are TGTGCCAGCTCACCAAAGGAGCCAGACTCTAGCACAGATACGCAGTATTTT. Protein product: CASSPKEPDSSTDTQYF. The chain combines TRBV18 with TRBJ2-3; no clear D gene. V was pared by 2 bases and J by 0 bases, with 15 bases between. This CDR3 region has 17 residues. CDR1 KGHSH and CDR2 LQKENI come from the germline V gene.

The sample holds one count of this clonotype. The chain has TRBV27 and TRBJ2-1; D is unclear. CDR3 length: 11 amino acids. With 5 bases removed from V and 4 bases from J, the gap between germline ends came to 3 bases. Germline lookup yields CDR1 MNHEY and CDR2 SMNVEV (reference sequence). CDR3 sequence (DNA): TGTGCCAGCAGTCAGTACAATGAGCAGTTCTTC. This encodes CASSQYNEQFF.

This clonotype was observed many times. The CDR3 reads CATFPGVAYEQYF. CDR3 nucleotide sequence: TGTGCCACCTTCCCCGGGGTAGCCTACGAGCAGTACTTC. The J gene is TRBJ2-7, the V gene TRBV6-2 or TRBV6-3; the D gene is possibly TRBD2 (5 bases). Germline CDR1 and CDR2: MNHEY and SVGEGT. V was trimmed by 10 bases and J by 2 bases, leaving 15 bases between them. This CDR3 spans 13 amino acids.

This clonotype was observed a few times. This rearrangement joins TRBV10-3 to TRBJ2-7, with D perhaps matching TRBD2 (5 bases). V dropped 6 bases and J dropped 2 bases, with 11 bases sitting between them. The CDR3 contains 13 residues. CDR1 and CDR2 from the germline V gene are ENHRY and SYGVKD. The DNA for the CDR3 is TGTGCCATCAGGATGGACGGGACCTACGAGCAGTACGTC. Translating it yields CAIRMDGTYEQYV.

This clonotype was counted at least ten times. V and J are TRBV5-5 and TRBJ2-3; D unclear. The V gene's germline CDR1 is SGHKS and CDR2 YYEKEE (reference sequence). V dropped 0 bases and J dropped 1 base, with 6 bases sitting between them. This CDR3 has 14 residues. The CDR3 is CASSLGDGTDTQYF. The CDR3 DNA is TGTGCCAGCAGCTTGGGGGATGGCACAGATACGCAGTATTTT.

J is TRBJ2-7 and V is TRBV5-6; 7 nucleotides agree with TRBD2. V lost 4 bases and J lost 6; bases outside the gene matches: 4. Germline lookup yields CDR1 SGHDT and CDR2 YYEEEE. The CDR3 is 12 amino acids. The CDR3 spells CASSPGGFEQYF. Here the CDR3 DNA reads TGTGCCAGCAGCCCGGGGGGTTTCGAGCAGTACTTC.

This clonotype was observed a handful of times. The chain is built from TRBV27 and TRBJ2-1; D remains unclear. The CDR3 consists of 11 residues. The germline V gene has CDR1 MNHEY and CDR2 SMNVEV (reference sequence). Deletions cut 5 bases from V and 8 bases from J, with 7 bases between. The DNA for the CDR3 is TGTGCCAGCAGTATGAACTATGAGCAGTTCTTC. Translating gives CASSMNYEQFF.

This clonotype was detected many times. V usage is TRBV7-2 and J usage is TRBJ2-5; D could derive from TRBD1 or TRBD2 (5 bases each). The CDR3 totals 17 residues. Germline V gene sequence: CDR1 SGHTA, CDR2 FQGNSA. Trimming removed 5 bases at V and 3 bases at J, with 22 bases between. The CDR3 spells CASSGRDPGGLEETQYF. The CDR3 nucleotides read TGTGCCAGCAGCGGCCGGGACCCCGGTGGGTTGGAAGAGACCCAGTACTTC.

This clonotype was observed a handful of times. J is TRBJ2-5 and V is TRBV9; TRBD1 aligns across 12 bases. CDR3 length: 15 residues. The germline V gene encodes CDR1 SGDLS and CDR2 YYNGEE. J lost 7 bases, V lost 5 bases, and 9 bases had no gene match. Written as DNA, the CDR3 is TGTGCCAGCAGTACCGGGACAGGGGGCCCCCCGACCCAGTACTTC. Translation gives CASSTGTGGPPTQYF.

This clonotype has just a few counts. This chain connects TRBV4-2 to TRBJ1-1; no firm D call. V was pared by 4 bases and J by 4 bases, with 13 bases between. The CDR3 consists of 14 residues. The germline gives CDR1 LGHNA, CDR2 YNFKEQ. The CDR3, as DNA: TGTGCCAGCAGCCGAGGAGGTTTTCGCACTGAAGCTTTCTTT. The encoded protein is CASSRGGFRTEAFF.

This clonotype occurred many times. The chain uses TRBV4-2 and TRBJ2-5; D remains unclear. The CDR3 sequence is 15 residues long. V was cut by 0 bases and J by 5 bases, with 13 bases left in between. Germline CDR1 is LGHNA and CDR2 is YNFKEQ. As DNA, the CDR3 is TGTGCCAGCAGCCAAGAGCTAGGTGTGGGGGAGACCCAGTACTTC. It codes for CASSQELGVGETQYF.

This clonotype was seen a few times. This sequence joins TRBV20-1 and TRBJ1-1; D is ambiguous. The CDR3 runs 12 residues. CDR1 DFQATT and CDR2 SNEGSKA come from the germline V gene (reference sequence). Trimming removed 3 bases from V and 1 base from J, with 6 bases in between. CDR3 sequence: CSASPENTEAFF. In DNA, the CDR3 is TGCAGTGCTAGTCCTGAGAACACTGAAGCTTTCTTT.

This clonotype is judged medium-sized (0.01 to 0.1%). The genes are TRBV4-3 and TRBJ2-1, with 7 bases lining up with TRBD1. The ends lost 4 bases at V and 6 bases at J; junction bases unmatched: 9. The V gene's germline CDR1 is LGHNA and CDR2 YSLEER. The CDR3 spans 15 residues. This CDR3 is CASSRSLRDSNEQFF. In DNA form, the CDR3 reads TGCGCCAGCAGCCGGAGTCTCCGGGACAGCAATGAGCAGTTCTTC.

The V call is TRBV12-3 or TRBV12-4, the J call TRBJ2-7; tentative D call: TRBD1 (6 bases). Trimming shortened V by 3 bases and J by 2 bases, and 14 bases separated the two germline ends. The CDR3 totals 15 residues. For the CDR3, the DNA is TGTGCCAGCAGTTTTAGGGCAGGGGAACCCTACGAGCAGTACTTC. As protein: CASSFRAGEPYEQYF.

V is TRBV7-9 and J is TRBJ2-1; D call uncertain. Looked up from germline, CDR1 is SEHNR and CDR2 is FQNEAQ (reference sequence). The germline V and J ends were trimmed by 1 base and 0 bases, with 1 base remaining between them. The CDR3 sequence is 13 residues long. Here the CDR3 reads CASSLGSYNEQFF. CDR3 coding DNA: TGTGCCAGCAGCTTAGGCTCCTACAATGAGCAGTTCTTC.